This T cell receptor beta chain was captured in a study of T cells after yellow fever vaccination. The length of the CDR3 is 14 residues. Per the germline V gene, CDR1 is DFQATT and CDR2 is SNEGSKA (reference sequence). With 6 bases removed from V and 6 bases from J, the gap between germline ends came to 17 bases. Synthesis of TCR cDNA relied on 5'RACE template switching, which attached a universal primer site and UMIs. TCRdb re-derived calls from the 5' RACE reads in MiXCR, one entry per CDR3 protein. The top ten hold 23% of the sample, which has roughly 310,000 distinct CDR3 sequences, approximately 3.8% seen once.

The chain couples TRBV20-1 to TRBJ2-2; D gene unclear. Sequencing used PBMCs, obtained on the day of the yellow fever booster vaccination. This TCR was recovered from a man aged 18 to 30 who received the YFV17D yellow fever vaccine. CDR3 DNA sequence: TGCAGTGCATTGGGCCACCGCTTAGCCGGGGAGCTGTTTTTT. This translates into CSALGHRLAGELFF.